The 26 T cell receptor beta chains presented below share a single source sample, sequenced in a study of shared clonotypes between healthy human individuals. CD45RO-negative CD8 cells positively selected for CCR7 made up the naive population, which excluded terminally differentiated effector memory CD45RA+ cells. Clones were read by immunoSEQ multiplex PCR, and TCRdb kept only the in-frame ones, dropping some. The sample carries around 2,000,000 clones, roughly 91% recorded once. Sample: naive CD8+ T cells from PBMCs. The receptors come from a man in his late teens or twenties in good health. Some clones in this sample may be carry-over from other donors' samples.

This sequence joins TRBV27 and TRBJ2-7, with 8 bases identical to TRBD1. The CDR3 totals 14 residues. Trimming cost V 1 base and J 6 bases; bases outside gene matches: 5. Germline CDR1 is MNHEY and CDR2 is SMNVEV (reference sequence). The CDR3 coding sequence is TGTGCCAGCAGTTTATTGGGACAGGCACCCGAGCAGTACTTC. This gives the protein CASSLLGQAPEQYF.

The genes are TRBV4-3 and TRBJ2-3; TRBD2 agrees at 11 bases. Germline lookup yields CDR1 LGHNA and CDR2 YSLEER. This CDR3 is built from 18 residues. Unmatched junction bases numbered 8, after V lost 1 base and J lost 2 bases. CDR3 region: CASSQGSRLAGSTDTQYF. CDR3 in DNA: TGCGCCAGCAGCCAAGGTTCCCGACTAGCGGGGTCCACAGATACGCAGTATTTT.

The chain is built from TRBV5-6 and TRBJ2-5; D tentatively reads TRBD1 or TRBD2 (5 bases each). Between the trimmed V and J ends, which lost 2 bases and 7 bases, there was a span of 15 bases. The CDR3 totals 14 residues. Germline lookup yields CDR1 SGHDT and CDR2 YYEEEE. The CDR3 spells CASSFAGIGGTQYF. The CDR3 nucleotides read TGTGCCAGCAGCTTCGCAGGTATTGGGGGGACCCAGTACTTC. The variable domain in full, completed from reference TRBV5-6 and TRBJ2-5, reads DAGVTQSPTHLIKTRGQQVTLRCSPKSGHDTVSWYQQALGQGPQFIFQYYEEEERQRGNFPDRFSGHQFPNYSSELNVNALLLGDSALYLCASSFAGIGGTQYFGPGTRLLVL.

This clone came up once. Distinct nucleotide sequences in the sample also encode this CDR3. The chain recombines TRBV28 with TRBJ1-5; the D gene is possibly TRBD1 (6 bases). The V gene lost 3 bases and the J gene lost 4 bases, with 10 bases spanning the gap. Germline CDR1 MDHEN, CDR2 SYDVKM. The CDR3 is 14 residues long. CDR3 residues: CASSLDSLNQPQHF. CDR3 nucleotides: TGTGCCAGCAGTTTGGACAGTTTAAATCAGCCCCAGCATTTT.

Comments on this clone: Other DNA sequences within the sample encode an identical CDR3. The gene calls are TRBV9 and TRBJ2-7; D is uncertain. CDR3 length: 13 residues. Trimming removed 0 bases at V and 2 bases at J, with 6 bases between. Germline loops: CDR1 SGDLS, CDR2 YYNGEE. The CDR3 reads CASSVASTYEQYF. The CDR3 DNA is TGTGCCAGCAGCGTAGCCAGCACCTACGAGCAGTACTTC.

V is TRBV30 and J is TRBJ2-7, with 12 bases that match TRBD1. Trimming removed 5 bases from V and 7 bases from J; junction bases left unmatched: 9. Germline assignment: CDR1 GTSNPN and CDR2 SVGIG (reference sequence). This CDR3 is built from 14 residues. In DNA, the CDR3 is TGTGCCTGGGGCCGGGGACAGGGGGCAGAAGAGCAGTACTTC. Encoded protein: CAWGRGQGAEEQYF. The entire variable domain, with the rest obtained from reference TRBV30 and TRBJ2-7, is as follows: SQTIHQWPATLVQPVGSPLSLECTVEGTSNPNLYWYRQAAGRGLQLLFYSVGIGQISSEVPQNLSASRPQDRQFILSSKKLLLSDSGFYLCAWGRGQGAEEQYFGPGTRLTVT.

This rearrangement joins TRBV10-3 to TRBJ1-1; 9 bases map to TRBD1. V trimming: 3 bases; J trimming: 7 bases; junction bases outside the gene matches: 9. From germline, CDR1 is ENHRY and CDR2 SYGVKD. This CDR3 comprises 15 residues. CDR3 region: CAISDALRTGVEAFF. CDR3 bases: TGTGCCATCAGTGACGCTTTGAGGACAGGGGTTGAAGCTTTCTTT.

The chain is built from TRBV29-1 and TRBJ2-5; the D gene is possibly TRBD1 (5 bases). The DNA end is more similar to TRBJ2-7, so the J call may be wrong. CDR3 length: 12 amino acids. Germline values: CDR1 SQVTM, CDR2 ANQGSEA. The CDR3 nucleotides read TGCAGCGTTGAGGGGCCACTTTACGAGCAGTACTTC. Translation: CSVEGPLYEQYF.

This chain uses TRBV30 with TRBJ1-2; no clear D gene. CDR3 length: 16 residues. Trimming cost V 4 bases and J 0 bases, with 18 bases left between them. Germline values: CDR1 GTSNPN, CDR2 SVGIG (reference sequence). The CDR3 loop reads CAWTARLLQPNYGYTF. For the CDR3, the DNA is TGTGCCTGGACAGCTAGGCTTCTGCAACCTAACTATGGCTACACCTTC. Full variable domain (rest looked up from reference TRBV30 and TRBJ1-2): SQTIHQWPATLVQPVGSPLSLECTVEGTSNPNLYWYRQAAGRGLQLLFYSVGIGQISSEVPQNLSASRPQDRQFILSSKKLLLSDSGFYLCAWTARLLQPNYGYTFGSGTRLTVV.

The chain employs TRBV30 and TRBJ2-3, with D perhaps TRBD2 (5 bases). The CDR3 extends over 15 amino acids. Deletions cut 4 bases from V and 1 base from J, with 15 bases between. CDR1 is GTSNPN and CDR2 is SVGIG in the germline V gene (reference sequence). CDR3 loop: CAWNQVGVGTDTQYF. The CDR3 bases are TGTGCCTGGAACCAAGTGGGAGTAGGCACAGATACGCAGTATTTT.

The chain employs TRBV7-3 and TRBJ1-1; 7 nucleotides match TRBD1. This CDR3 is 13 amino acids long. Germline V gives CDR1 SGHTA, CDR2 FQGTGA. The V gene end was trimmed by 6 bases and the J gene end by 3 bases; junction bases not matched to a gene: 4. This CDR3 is CASRRGRDTEAFF. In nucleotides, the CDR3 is TGTGCCAGCAGAAGGGGGCGCGACACTGAAGCTTTCTTT.

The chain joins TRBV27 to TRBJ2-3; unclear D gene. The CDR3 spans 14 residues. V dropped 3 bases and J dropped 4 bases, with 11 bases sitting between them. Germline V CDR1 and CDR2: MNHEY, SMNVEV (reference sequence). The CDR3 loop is CASSLIRAADTQYF. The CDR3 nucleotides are TGTGCCAGCAGTTTGATCCGAGCCGCAGATACGCAGTATTTT.

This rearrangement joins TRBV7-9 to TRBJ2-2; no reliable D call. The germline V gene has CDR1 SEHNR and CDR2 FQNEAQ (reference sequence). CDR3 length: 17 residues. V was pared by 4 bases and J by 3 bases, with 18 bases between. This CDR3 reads CASSSVNTISDTGELFF. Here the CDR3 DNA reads TGTGCCAGCAGCTCAGTCAACACCATTTCTGACACCGGGGAGCTGTTTTTT. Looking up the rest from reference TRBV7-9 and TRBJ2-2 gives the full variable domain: DTGVSQNPRHKITKRGQNVTFRCDPISEHNRLYWYRQTLGQGPEFLTYFQNEAQLEKSRLLSDRFSAERPKGSFSTLEIQRTEQGDSAMYLCASSSVNTISDTGELFFGEGSRLTVL.

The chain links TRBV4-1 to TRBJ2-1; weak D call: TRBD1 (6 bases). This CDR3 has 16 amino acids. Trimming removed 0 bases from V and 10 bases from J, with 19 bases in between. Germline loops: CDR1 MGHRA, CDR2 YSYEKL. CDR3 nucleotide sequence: TGCGCCAGCAGCCAAGAGCAGGGGAAGTCTGCAGGGGAGCAGTTCTTC. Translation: CASSQEQGKSAGEQFF.

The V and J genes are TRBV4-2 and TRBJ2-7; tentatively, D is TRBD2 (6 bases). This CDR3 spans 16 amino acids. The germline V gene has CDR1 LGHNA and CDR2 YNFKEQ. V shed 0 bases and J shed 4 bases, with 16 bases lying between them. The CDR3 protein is CASSQEVLASGYEQYF. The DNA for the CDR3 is TGTGCCAGCAGCCAAGAGGTCCTAGCGTCTGGTTACGAGCAGTACTTC.

The CDR3 loop is CASSPGTGGEKLFF. The CDR3 region has the DNA TGCGCCAGCAGTCCCGGGACAGGAGGTGAAAAACTGTTTTTT. V is TRBV4-1 and J is TRBJ1-4; TRBD1 aligns across 8 bases. With V trimmed by 6 bases and J by 7 bases, 7 bases remained unmatched. This CDR3 spans 14 amino acids. Germline assignment: CDR1 MGHRA and CDR2 YSYEKL.

CDR3 protein: CASSLPGRRGYTF. The DNA of the CDR3 is TGTGCCAGCAGCCTACCTGGACGGCGAGGCTACACCTTC. This chain uses TRBV7-9 with TRBJ1-2; D uncertain. This CDR3 is 13 amino acids long. V shed 5 bases and J shed 8 bases, with 15 bases lying between them. Germline values: CDR1 SEHNR, CDR2 FQNEAQ (reference sequence).

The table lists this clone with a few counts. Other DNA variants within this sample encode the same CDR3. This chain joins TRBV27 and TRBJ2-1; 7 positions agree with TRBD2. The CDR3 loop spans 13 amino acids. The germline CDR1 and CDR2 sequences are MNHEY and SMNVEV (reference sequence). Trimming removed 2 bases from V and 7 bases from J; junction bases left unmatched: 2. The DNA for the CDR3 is TGTGCCAGCAGTTTAGGACTAGGGAATGAGCAGTTCTTC. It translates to CASSLGLGNEQFF.

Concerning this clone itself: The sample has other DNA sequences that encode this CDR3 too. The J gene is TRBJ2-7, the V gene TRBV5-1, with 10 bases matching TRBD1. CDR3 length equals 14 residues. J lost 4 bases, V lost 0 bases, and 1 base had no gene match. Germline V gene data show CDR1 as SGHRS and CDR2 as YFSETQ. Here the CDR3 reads CASSLGTGGYEQYF. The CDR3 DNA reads TGCGCCAGCAGCTTGGGGACAGGGGGTTACGAGCAGTACTTC. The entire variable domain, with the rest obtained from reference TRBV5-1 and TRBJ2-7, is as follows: KAGVTQTPRYLIKTRGQQVTLSCSPISGHRSVSWYQQTPGQGLQFLFEYFSETQRNKGNFPGRFSGRQFSNSRSEMNVSTLELGDSALYLCASSLGTGGYEQYFGPGTRLTVT.

DNA for the CDR3: TGTGCCAGCAGTGGTTCTAGCGCCCACGAGCAGTACTTC. As protein: CASSGSSAHEQYF. The chain employs TRBV9 and TRBJ2-7; TRBD2 might be the D (6 bases). The germline V gene encodes CDR1 SGDLS and CDR2 YYNGEE. Between the trimmed V and J ends, which lost 5 bases and 5 bases, there was a span of 14 bases. There are 13 residues in the CDR3.

This CDR3 reads CASSKGWQGKSTEAFF. The DNA for the CDR3 is TGTGCCAGCAGCAAAGGTTGGCAGGGGAAGAGCACTGAAGCTTTCTTT. The chain employs TRBV21-1 and TRBJ1-1; no check of the table's D call, TRBD1, against the DNA was made. TRBV21-1 is marked as a pseudogene. The CDR3 consists of 16 residues.

The CDR3 DNA follows: TGTGCCAGCAGCTTATATAGTAGACATATGAATGCTGAAGCTTTCTTT. It yields the protein CASSLYSRHMNAEAFF. This sequence joins TRBV11-2 and TRBJ1-1; no firm D call. Trimming shortened V by 2 bases and J by 6 bases, and 19 bases separated the two germline ends. Germline V lookup: CDR1 SGHAT, CDR2 FQNNGV. The CDR3 has 16 amino acids.

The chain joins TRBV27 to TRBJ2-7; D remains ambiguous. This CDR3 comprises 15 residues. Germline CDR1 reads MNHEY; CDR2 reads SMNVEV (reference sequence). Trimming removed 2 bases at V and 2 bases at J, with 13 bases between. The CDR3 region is CASSLRDEWAYEQYF. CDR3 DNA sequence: TGTGCCAGCAGTTTAAGAGACGAATGGGCCTACGAGCAGTACTTC.

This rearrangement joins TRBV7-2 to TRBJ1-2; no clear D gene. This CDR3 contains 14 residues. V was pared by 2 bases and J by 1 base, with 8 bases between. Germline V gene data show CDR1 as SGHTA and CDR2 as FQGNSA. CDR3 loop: CASSLYTINYGYTF. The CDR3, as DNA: TGTGCCAGCAGCTTATACACCATTAACTATGGCTACACCTTC.

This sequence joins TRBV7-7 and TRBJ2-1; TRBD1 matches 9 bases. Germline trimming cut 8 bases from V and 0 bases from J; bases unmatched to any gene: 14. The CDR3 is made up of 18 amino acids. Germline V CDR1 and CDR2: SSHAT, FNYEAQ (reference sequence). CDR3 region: CASPGDRDIVLSYNEQFF. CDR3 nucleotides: TGTGCCAGCCCTGGGGACAGGGATATAGTTCTCTCCTACAATGAGCAGTTCTTC.

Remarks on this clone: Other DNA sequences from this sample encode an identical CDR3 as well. The CDR3, as DNA: TGTGCCAGCAGCTTAGGCGGGGTCCAGCCCCAGCATTTT. It translates to CASSLGGVQPQHF. The chain recombines TRBV7-9 with TRBJ1-5; D gene unclear. The CDR3 totals 13 residues. The germline V gene encodes CDR1 SEHNR and CDR2 FQNEAQ (reference sequence). Trimming cost V 1 base and J 7 bases, with 8 bases left between them.